The present entry profiles one TCR beta chain with its context. No antigen is known for it. This entry is derived from a study of cytomegalovirus exposure and HLA in healthy donors. Study context: Around 78 million unique TCRs, all from HLA-typed donors, were included in an early release of the data. Findings and caveats of the study: The records held CMV serostatus as the only immune exposure information.

Healthy bone marrow donors formed the donor group. The PCR used 60 Vbeta and 13 Jbeta primers. The assay was immunoSEQ multiplex PCR, and TCRdb's table has in-frame clones only and misses some. In the table there are 200,000 to 250,000 clones, 55% to 75% of which are singletons. The source material was PBMCs. The clonotype originates from a man aged 35-49 years in good health and CMV-seropositive.

The CDR3, as DNA: TGTGCCAGCAGCCATGGACAGGAAGGAATGCGGAAACTGTTTTTT. Translation gives CASSHGQEGMRKLFF. J is TRBJ1-4 and V is TRBV5-4, with 7 bases lining up with TRBD1. There are 15 residues in the CDR3. Germline V gene lookup returns CDR1 SGHNT and CDR2 YYREEE (reference sequence). V was clipped by 4 bases and J by 11 bases; unmatched bases: 14.